This TCR beta chain is drawn from a study of blood T cells in healthy people across ages. The germline V gene has CDR1 PRHDT and CDR2 FYEKMQ (reference sequence). Unmatched junction bases numbered 9, after V lost 8 bases and J lost 5 bases. The CDR3 covers 15 residues. PCR was performed a second time for about 6 to 11 cycles using a sample-barcoded 5' primer and a J-beta primer mix. The template-switch adaptor was a 5' adaptor with 12 random nucleotides. It tagged each cDNA molecule. MiXCR, run by TCRdb on the 5' RACE reads, gives a single entry per CDR3 protein. The data hold about 1.8 million distinct CDR3 sequences, with roughly 50% observed a single time. This clonotype came up many times. Its target is not known. Study-level points and caveats: There were more naive CD4+ cells and higher diversity in long-lived donors than in aged donors. It was found that TCR beta diversity correlated strongly with the percentage of naive T cells.

The sequencing sample was made of blood. The chain has TRBV13 and TRBJ2-1, with 10 bases lining up with TRBD2. This sequence originates from a woman between 35 and 50 years old in good health. The CDR3 reads CASEPSGGGNNEQFF. The CDR3 DNA sequence: TGTGCCAGCGAACCTAGCGGGGGCGGCAACAATGAGCAGTTCTTC. The full variable domain, in which reference TRBV13 and TRBJ2-1 provide the parts outside the CDR3, is AAGVIQSPRHLIKEKRETATLKCYPIPRHDTVYWYQQGPGQDPQFLISFYEKMQSDKGSIPDRFSAQQFSDYHSELNMSSLELGDSALYFCASEPSGGGNNEQFFGPGTRLTVL.